The entry below gives a single T cell receptor (beta chain) sequence along with its context. Its antigen is undetermined. The V segment lost 7 bases and the J segment 5 bases; nucleotides outside the gene matches: 11. There are 15 residues in the CDR3. Germline V CDR1 and CDR2: SQVTM, ANQGSEA. The data were taken from a study of cytomegalovirus exposure and HLA in healthy donors. General observations from the study: The study carried out a later analysis of TCR beta sequences. It associated 16,951 of them with specific HLA alleles at a false discovery rate of 0.05.

Amplification used 60 Vbeta primers and 13 Jbeta primers. The assay was immunoSEQ multiplex PCR, and TCRdb's table has in-frame clones only and misses some. The table shows 100,000 to 150,000 clones, with 74% occurring only once. The sample consisted of PBMCs. The genes are TRBV29-1 and TRBJ2-3, with 11 bases fitting TRBD2. The source is a woman in her 50s in good health and CMV-seropositive. Written as DNA, the CDR3 is TGCAGCGGACGAAAAACTAGCGGGGGCAGAGATACGCAGTATTTT. Amino acids: CSGRKTSGGRDTQYF.